This T cell receptor beta chain stems from a study of T-cell memory formation after mild COVID-19 (dated by TCRdb to about 2021). Describing the broader study: TCR sequence clusters from the two donors were found to be largely donor specific. Longitudinal TCRalpha and TCRbeta repertoire sequencing tracked T-cell clones expanding and contracting after mild COVID-19 in a couple of donors. Two young, previously healthy adult volunteers made up the cohort, one male and one female. Results the study describes overall, beyond this receptor: Only a couple of mild cases were covered by the study, and larger cohorts that include severe cases with pre-infection samples were considered necessary. From day 15 to 85, contracting clones showed balanced CD4/CD8 phenotypes, whereas a second wave of clones that expanded from day 15 to 37 leaned towards CD4+. Contracting CD4+ clones were located mainly in the CM and EM memory subsets, whereas CD8+ clones were found to be enriched in EMRA. Some responding clones were detected in pre-infection memory, suggesting pre-existing cross-reactive memory T cells joined the SARS-CoV-2 response. The second-wave clones that peaked on day 37 were not confirmed to be SARS-CoV-2 specific.

A word on this clonotype: Which antigen it targets is not known. No base quality values were provided; no much bigger clone lies one nucleotide off.

CDR1 and CDR2 are read off the germline V gene (reference sequence) as MNHEY and SMNVEV. Measured from the cysteine to the phenylalanine, the CDR3 is 13 residues long. Only the CDR3 DNA is retained, 39 bases long and in frame from the first base. V is reduced by 5 bases and J by 4 bases, leaving a spacing of 8 bases between them. PBMCs were isolated by Ficoll-Paque density gradient centrifugation. Sequenced on an Illumina NovaSeq 6000. cDNA libraries for TCRalpha and TCRbeta were prepared by 5'RACE using constant-segment primers, with sample barcodes and unique molecular identifiers added. RNA was extracted from every sample with Trizol reagent. Library amplification was performed in two PCR steps, and a second sample barcode and Illumina TruSeq adapters were introduced in the second step. Libraries were sequenced on an Illumina NovaSeq with 2 x 150 bp paired-end reads. For the original study's pipeline: Demultiplexing of reads and collapsing into UMI-guided consensus sequences were performed with migec v1.2.7. Using mixcr v2.1.11, UMI consensuses were aligned to TRA and TRB V and J templates and then assembled into clonotypes. Clonotypes were classified as expanded or contracted when called significant by both edgeR and NoisET, with noise models trained on biological replicates. edgeR calls used a false discovery rate-adjusted p below 0.01 and a log2 fold-change threshold of 1. As an exploratory analysis of dynamics, max-normalized trajectories of the 1000 most abundant clonotypes were examined by PCA with hierarchical clustering. The CD4 or CD8 phenotype of responding clones was assigned using the separately sequenced CD4+ and CD8+ repertoires. The raw public data were reprocessed by TCRdb itself: fastp quality trimming at Q25, MiXCR clonotype calling, in-frame beta chains only. For every CDR3 protein sequence, its rows merge into one entry that carries the most common genes and DNA. TCRdb, not the original authors, processed these V and J calls. The sample table holds 400,000 to 550,000 distinct CDR3 sequences, of which approximately 23% were seen once. 9.5% to 15% of the sample is in the top ten clones.

This chain joins TRBV27 to TRBJ1-4; the D gene identity is not certain. The sequence derives from an adult woman who had mild COVID-19 (a few samples of this study predate the infection). The sample titles of this study are shuffled in the database, so cell type and time point are left out; the donor was told from shared clones. The sample taken for sequencing was PBMCs or a T cell subset sorted from them (not recorded which). Read as DNA, the sequence is TGTGCCAGCAGTCTAACGGTTAATGAAAAACTGTTTTTT. The resulting protein is CASSLTVNEKLFF.